This T cell receptor (beta chain) was profiled in a study of blood T cell repertoires in COVID-19. At least ten counts were recorded for this clone. In the original analysis: From reference gene primer amplification, estimates of nucleated cell counts were derived. Sequencing was performed with immunoSEQ multiplex PCR; in TCRdb, only in-frame clones are kept and a portion is missing. V and J calls and clone size follow that table, whereas D and trimming were derived from the DNA. The sample includes around 150,000 clones, around 79% of them seen just once. Adults between roughly 18 and 90 years of age took part from 20 to 25 US areas. Participant-reported clinical history was the basis for cohort assignment. CDR1 and CDR2 from the germline V gene are SEHNR and FQNEAQ (reference sequence). The CDR3 is 17 residues long. V was shortened by 4 bases and J by 4 bases, with 19 bases between the two germline ends.

The V gene is TRBV7-9, the J gene TRBJ2-2; a possible D gene is TRBD2 (5 bases). The clonotype comes from a woman between 50 and 59 years old who had recovered from COVID-19. Sequenced material: PBMCs or T cells enriched from blood (not recorded which). CDR3 in amino acids: CASSSRVPGESTGELFF. In nucleotides, the CDR3 is TGTGCCAGCAGCTCTAGAGTCCCCGGGGAATCCACCGGGGAGCTGTTTTTT.